This entry features one TCR beta chain sequence. Its antigen remains unknown. Amplification used 52 TRBV primers and 13 TRBJ primers. Here immunoSEQ multiplex PCR was the method, and the copy in TCRdb shows in-frame clones only, minus some. The sample consists of some 38,000 clones, 89% of them appearing once. A couple of CD3G-deficient patients had more severe autoimmunity; all had some. CD4+ T cells were divided by sorting: CD25-high CD127-low Tregs, CD25-low CD127-high conventional cells. These data belong to a study of regulatory T cells. Study results and caveats: Patient repertoires had restricted TRB V-J pairs and skewed V and J usage, most in Tregs. Hydrophobic residues at CDR3 positions 6 and 7 were enriched in conventional CD4+ T cells of CD3G-deficient patients.

Trimming pared 5 bases from V and 9 bases from J, leaving 17 bases between. This CDR3 has 14 amino acids. The germline gives CDR1 SGHTA, CDR2 FQGNSA. The rearrangement joins TRBV7-2 to TRBJ2-4; tentatively, D is TRBD2 (7 bases). The source is a young adult with CD3G deficiency. Material: conventional CD4+ T cells sorted from blood. The CDR3 bases are TGTGCCAGCAGCGCAACAGGGAGGGGGGGCATTCAGTACTTC. Protein product: CASSATGRGGIQYF.